This T cell receptor beta chain was observed in a study of T cells expressing NK-cell markers. About the study: Sorted CD3+CD56+NKG2C+, CD3+CD56+NKG2C- and CD3+CD56-NKG2C+ T-cell subsets were beta-chain profiled. Study observations and caveats: Several donors showed dominant NKG2C+ clonotypes comprising roughly 1.0-7.5% of their CD8+ T cells.

Worth noting for this clonotype: Antigen: not known.

Germline CDR1 is PRHDT and CDR2 is FYEKMQ (reference sequence). There are 17 residues in the CDR3. From its re-call of the 5' RACE reads, TCRdb lists each CDR3 protein once, without DNA. The sample holds around 140,000 distinct CDR3 sequences. The clonotype was recovered from a young man in good health. V and J are TRBV13 and TRBJ2-3; TCRdb proposes TRBD2, but this gene call is untestable without DNA. Specimen: blood T cells: a sorted CD56 or NKG2C T cell subset, CD4+ or CD8+ T cells, or bulk PBMC T cells (not recorded which). The CDR3 protein is CASSEHSGRESTDTQYF.